This is a list of T cell receptor beta chains from one sample in a study of T cells after yellow fever vaccination. TCRdb reprocessed the 5' RACE reads with MiXCR, giving one entry per CDR3 protein. The sample comprises some 340,000 distinct CDR3 sequences, about 4% of which are singletons, and around 25% rests with the top ten. The sequences come from PBMCs, collected 5 days after the yellow fever booster vaccination. These receptors were obtained from a young man who received the YFV17D yellow fever vaccine. The CDR3 runs from the conserved cysteine through the conserved F or W. Each record gives: J gene, D gene, V gene, clone size, CDR3 protein, CDR3 DNA. A D gene is named only where the DNA matches it firmly. Some rows have no size entry. The others give once, few or many, or a class for an expanded clone.

J gene: TRBJ2-1; D gene: TRBD2; V gene: TRBV5-1; clone size: many; CDR3 protein: CASSLLAGVSSYNEQFF; CDR3 DNA: TGCGCCAGCAGCTTGCTAGCGGGGGTGAGCTCCTACAATGAGCAGTTCTTC
J gene: TRBJ1-5; D gene: .; V gene: TRBV27; clone size: few; CDR3 protein: CASSLRGRTNSNQPQHF; CDR3 DNA: TGTGCCAGCAGTTTACGAGGACGGACTAATAGCAATCAGCCCCAGCATTTT
J gene: TRBJ2-5; D gene: .; V gene: TRBV14; clone size: few; CDR3 protein: CASNRRVGETQYF; CDR3 DNA: TGTGCCAGCAATAGGAGGGTCGGAGAGACCCAGTACTTC
J gene: TRBJ1-1; D gene: .; V gene: TRBV27; clone size: few; CDR3 protein: CASSLYQGSRTEAFF; CDR3 DNA: TGTGCCAGCAGTTTATATCAGGGCAGTCGGACTGAAGCTTTCTTT
J gene: TRBJ1-5; D gene: .; V gene: TRBV18; clone size: few; CDR3 protein: CASSPSGSGQPQHF; CDR3 DNA: TGTGCCAGCTCACCCTCAGGATCGGGGCAGCCCCAGCATTTT
J gene: TRBJ2-3; D gene: TRBD2; V gene: TRBV2; clone size: few; CDR3 protein: CASISGLDSDTQYF; CDR3 DNA: TGTGCCAGCATCTCCGGACTAGATAGCGATACGCAGTATTTT
J gene: TRBJ2-7; D gene: .; V gene: TRBV12-3/TRBV12-4; clone size: few; CDR3 protein: CASSLGGAPYEQYF; CDR3 DNA: TGTGCCAGCAGTTTGGGGGGGGCCCCCTACGAGCAGTACTTC
J gene: TRBJ1-6; D gene: .; V gene: TRBV6-2/TRBV6-3; clone size: many; CDR3 protein: CASSYLTANSPLHF; CDR3 DNA: TGTGCCAGCAGTTACCTGACAGCTAATTCACCCCTCCACTTT
J gene: TRBJ1-1; D gene: .; V gene: TRBV20-1; clone size: .; CDR3 protein: CSAPDGQYTEAFF; CDR3 DNA: TGCAGTGCCCCCGACGGACAGTACACTGAAGCTTTCTTT
J gene: TRBJ1-1; D gene: TRBD1; V gene: TRBV5-1; clone size: .; CDR3 protein: CASSLEPTGSGPEAFF; CDR3 DNA: TGCGCCAGCAGCTTGGAACCGACAGGGTCGGGTCCTGAAGCTTTCTTT
J gene: TRBJ2-1; D gene: .; V gene: TRBV7-8; clone size: many; CDR3 protein: CASSFRTDREQFF; CDR3 DNA: TGTGCCAGCAGCTTTAGGACAGATAGGGAGCAGTTCTTC
J gene: TRBJ2-5; D gene: TRBD1; V gene: TRBV12-3/TRBV12-4; clone size: few; CDR3 protein: CASSPEGGGETQYF; CDR3 DNA: TGTGCCAGCAGCCCCGAAGGGGGCGGGGAGACCCAGTACTTC
J gene: TRBJ2-1; D gene: TRBD1; V gene: TRBV9; clone size: .; CDR3 protein: CASSGLTGGGNEQFF; CDR3 DNA: TGTGCCAGCAGCGGCCTGACAGGGGGAGGGAATGAGCAGTTCTTC
J gene: TRBJ2-1; D gene: .; V gene: TRBV21-1; clone size: few; CDR3 protein: CASSKVGQFSSYNEQFF; CDR3 DNA: TGTGCCAGCAGCAAAGTCGGTCAGTTCAGCTCCTACAATGAGCAGTTCTTC
J gene: TRBJ1-5; D gene: TRBD1; V gene: TRBV12-3/TRBV12-4; clone size: .; CDR3 protein: CASSFRTGSNQPQHF; CDR3 DNA: TGTGCCAGCAGTTTCCGGACAGGCAGCAATCAGCCCCAGCATTTT
J gene: TRBJ1-1; D gene: .; V gene: TRBV7-3; clone size: many; CDR3 protein: CASGSGQPNTEAFF; CDR3 DNA: TGTGCCAGCGGATCGGGGCAGCCGAACACTGAAGCTTTCTTT
J gene: TRBJ2-3; D gene: TRBD1; V gene: TRBV6-6; clone size: few; CDR3 protein: CASSSPRGLADTQYF; CDR3 DNA: TGTGCCAGCAGTTCCCCCAGGGGGCTTGCAGATACGCAGTATTTT
J gene: TRBJ2-7; D gene: .; V gene: TRBV7-2; clone size: many; CDR3 protein: CASSLSANSYEQYF; CDR3 DNA: TGTGCCAGCAGCTTATCCGCTAACTCCTACGAGCAGTACTTC
J gene: TRBJ2-3; D gene: .; V gene: TRBV11-1; clone size: .; CDR3 protein: CASSRLSGTTDTQYF; CDR3 DNA: TGTGCCAGCAGCCGTCTCTCCGGGACCACAGATACGCAGTATTTT
J gene: TRBJ1-5; D gene: TRBD1; V gene: TRBV12-3/TRBV12-4; clone size: many; CDR3 protein: CASSPGTGIQPQHF; CDR3 DNA: TGTGCCAGCAGTCCTGGGACAGGGATTCAGCCCCAGCATTTT
J gene: TRBJ1-1; D gene: .; V gene: TRBV20-1; clone size: few; CDR3 protein: CSARDPTTSSTEAFF; CDR3 DNA: TGCAGTGCTAGAGATCCGACAACCTCGAGCACTGAAGCTTTCTTT
J gene: TRBJ2-1; D gene: .; V gene: TRBV7-8; clone size: .; CDR3 protein: CASSRWDRLNEQFF; CDR3 DNA: TGTGCCAGCAGCCGATGGGACCGCCTCAATGAGCAGTTCTTC
J gene: TRBJ2-3; D gene: .; V gene: TRBV12-5; clone size: .; CDR3 protein: CASGFTGTDTQYF; CDR3 DNA: TGTGCTAGTGGTTTTACAGGCACAGATACGCAGTATTTT
J gene: TRBJ2-1; D gene: TRBD2; V gene: TRBV7-2; clone size: .; CDR3 protein: CATRTGGPDEQFF; CDR3 DNA: TGTGCCACTAGGACGGGGGGGCCCGATGAGCAGTTCTTC
J gene: TRBJ2-3; D gene: TRBD2; V gene: TRBV15; clone size: few; CDR3 protein: CATSRERGGDTQYF; CDR3 DNA: TGTGCCACCAGCAGAGAGCGGGGGGGGGATACGCAGTATTTT
J gene: TRBJ2-7; D gene: TRBD1; V gene: TRBV5-6; clone size: .; CDR3 protein: CASSKGQGSLEQYF; CDR3 DNA: TGTGCCAGCAGTAAGGGACAGGGATCTCTCGAGCAGTACTTC
J gene: TRBJ1-1; D gene: .; V gene: TRBV4-3; clone size: many; CDR3 protein: CASSQEHQRGTEAFF; CDR3 DNA: TGCGCCAGCAGCCAGGAGCACCAGAGAGGGACTGAAGCTTTCTTT
J gene: TRBJ1-2; D gene: TRBD1; V gene: TRBV7-2; clone size: few; CDR3 protein: CASSFSTGGWYGYTF; CDR3 DNA: TGTGCCAGCAGCTTCAGCACAGGGGGTTGGTATGGCTACACCTTC
J gene: TRBJ2-1; D gene: .; V gene: TRBV25-1; clone size: .; CDR3 protein: CASSGQPGWNNEQFF; CDR3 DNA: TGTGCCAGCAGTGGGCAGCCGGGCTGGAACAATGAGCAGTTCTTC
J gene: TRBJ2-7; D gene: .; V gene: TRBV11-1; clone size: .; CDR3 protein: CASSLAPRLFYEQYF; CDR3 DNA: TGTGCCAGCAGCTTAGCGCCCAGACTCTTCTACGAGCAGTACTTC
J gene: TRBJ1-2; D gene: .; V gene: TRBV6-5; clone size: .; CDR3 protein: CASSFESDYGYTF; CDR3 DNA: TGTGCCAGCAGTTTTGAATCGGACTATGGCTACACCTTC
J gene: TRBJ2-2; D gene: .; V gene: TRBV15; clone size: .; CDR3 protein: CATSGGGGAWTGELFF; CDR3 DNA: TGTGCCACCAGCGGCGGTGGGGGCGCATGGACCGGGGAGCTGTTTTTT
J gene: TRBJ1-2; D gene: .; V gene: TRBV4-1; clone size: many; CDR3 protein: CASSLNSNYGYTF; CDR3 DNA: TGCGCCAGCAGCCTAAACAGCAACTATGGCTACACCTTC
J gene: TRBJ2-1; D gene: .; V gene: TRBV6-2/TRBV6-3; clone size: .; CDR3 protein: CASSTARDFYNEQFF; CDR3 DNA: TGTGCCAGCAGCACCGCCCGGGACTTTTACAATGAGCAGTTCTTC
J gene: TRBJ1-6; D gene: .; V gene: TRBV6-2/TRBV6-3; clone size: .; CDR3 protein: CASRHREARWNSPLHF; CDR3 DNA: TGTGCCAGCAGACACAGGGAGGCAAGATGGAATTCACCCCTCCACTTT
J gene: TRBJ2-5; D gene: .; V gene: TRBV5-1; clone size: many; CDR3 protein: CASSLLTSLSQETQYF; CDR3 DNA: TGCGCCAGCAGCTTGTTGACTAGTCTCTCCCAAGAGACCCAGTACTTC
J gene: TRBJ2-7; D gene: TRBD1; V gene: TRBV7-8; clone size: many; CDR3 protein: CASSAGGTGGFYEQYF; CDR3 DNA: TGTGCCAGCAGCGCGGGGGGGACAGGGGGCTTTTACGAGCAGTACTTC
J gene: TRBJ1-6; D gene: .; V gene: TRBV11-2; clone size: few; CDR3 protein: CASSLRGNVSYNSPLHF; CDR3 DNA: TGTGCCAGCAGCTTAAGGGGAAATGTATCCTATAATTCACCCCTCCACTTT
J gene: TRBJ2-3; D gene: .; V gene: TRBV11-1; clone size: few; CDR3 protein: CASSHQGRTDTQYF; CDR3 DNA: TGTGCCAGCAGCCATCAGGGACGCACAGATACGCAGTATTTT